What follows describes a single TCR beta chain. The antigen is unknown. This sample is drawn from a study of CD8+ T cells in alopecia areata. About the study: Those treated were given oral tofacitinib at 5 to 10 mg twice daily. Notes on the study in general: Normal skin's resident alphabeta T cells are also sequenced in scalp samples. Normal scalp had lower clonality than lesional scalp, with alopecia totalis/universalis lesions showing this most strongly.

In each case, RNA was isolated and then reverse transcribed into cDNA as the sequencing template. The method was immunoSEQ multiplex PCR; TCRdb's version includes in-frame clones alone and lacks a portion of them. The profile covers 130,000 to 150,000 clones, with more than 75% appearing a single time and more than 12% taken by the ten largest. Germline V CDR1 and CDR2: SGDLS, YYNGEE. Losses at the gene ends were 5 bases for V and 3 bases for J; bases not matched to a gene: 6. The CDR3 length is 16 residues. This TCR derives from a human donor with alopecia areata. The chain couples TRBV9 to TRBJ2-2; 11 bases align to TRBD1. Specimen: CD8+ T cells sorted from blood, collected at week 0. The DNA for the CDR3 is TGTGCCAGCAGTTTTCCGGGACAGGGGGACACCGGGGAGCTGTTTTTT. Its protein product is CASSFPGQGDTGELFF.